This T cell receptor (beta chain) was identified in a study of blood T cell repertoires in COVID-19. Study in general: Some COVID-19 samples were acute and others convalescent; all came from the United States, Italy and Spain. Nucleic acid was either cDNA or gDNA, and it came from T cells, B-cell-depleted T cells, or PBMCs.

This CDR3 is 14 amino acids long. Germline CDR1 reads SGHNT; CDR2 reads YYREEE (reference sequence). The V segment lost 2 bases and the J segment 8 bases; nucleotides outside the gene matches: 2. As processed by the authors: Amplification of reference gene primers provided the estimated nucleated cell counts. Some clones are missing from TCRdb's copy, which holds only in-frame ones; the method was immunoSEQ multiplex PCR. That table gives V, J and clone size, and the DNA gave D and trimming. This sample has a few hundred thousand clones; around four fifths occur once, and the top ten carry around 4.5%. This clone came up once.

The chain is built from TRBV5-4 and TRBJ2-2; 11 bases map to TRBD1. This clonotype was sampled from a woman in her forties or fifties with active or convalescent COVID-19. Material for sequencing was peripheral blood. The CDR3 is CASSFGTGGGELFF. The CDR3 nucleotides read TGTGCCAGCAGCTTTGGGACAGGGGGAGGGGAGCTGTTTTTT.